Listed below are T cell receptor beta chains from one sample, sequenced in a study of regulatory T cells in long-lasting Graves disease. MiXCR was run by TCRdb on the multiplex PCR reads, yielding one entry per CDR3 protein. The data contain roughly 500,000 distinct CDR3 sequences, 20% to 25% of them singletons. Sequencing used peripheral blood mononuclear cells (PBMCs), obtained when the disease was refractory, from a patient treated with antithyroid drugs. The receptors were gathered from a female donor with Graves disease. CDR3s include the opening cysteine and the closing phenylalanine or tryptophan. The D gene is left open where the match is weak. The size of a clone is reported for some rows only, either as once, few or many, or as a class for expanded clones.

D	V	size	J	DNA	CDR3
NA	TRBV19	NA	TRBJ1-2	TGTGCCAGTAGTACAGGAAGCGCTAACTATGGCTACACCTTC	CASSTGSANYGYTF
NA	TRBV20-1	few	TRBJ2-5	TGCAGTGCTAGAGATCGGCGGGGCCTCGGAGGTTACTCGCAAGAGACCCAGTACTTC	CSARDRRGLGGYSQETQYF
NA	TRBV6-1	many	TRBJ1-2	TGTGCCAGCAGTGACCCGGGACATTCCCTCTATGGCTACACCTTC	CASSDPGHSLYGYTF
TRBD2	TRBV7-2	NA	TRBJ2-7	TGTGCCAGCAGCTTAGTGCTAGCGGACTACGAGCAGTACTTC	CASSLVLADYEQYF
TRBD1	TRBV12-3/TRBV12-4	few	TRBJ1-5	TGTGCCAGCAGTTTACCCGGGACAGGGTTCCAGCCCCAGCATTTT	CASSLPGTGFQPQHF
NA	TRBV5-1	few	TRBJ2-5	TGCGCCAGCAGTAAGGGGACTCTGTCGCAAGAGACCCAGTACTTC	CASSKGTLSQETQYF
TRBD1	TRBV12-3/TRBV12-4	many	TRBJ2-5	TGTGCCAGCAGCCCAGGGGGCGAAGAGACCCAGTACTTC	CASSPGGEETQYF
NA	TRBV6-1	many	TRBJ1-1	TGTGCCAGCAGGGACAGCTCTCCGAACACTGAAGCTTTCTTT	CASRDSSPNTEAFF
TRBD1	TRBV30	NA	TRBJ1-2	TGTGCCTGGACGACAGGGGACAGAGATGGCTACACCTTC	CAWTTGDRDGYTF
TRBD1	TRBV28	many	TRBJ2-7	TGTGCCAGCAGTTCCACCGGGACAGAGGGCTACGAGCAGTACTTC	CASSSTGTEGYEQYF
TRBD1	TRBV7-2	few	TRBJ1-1	TGTGCCAGCAGCCCCAGGACAGGACGAACCGAAGCTTTCTTT	CASSPRTGRTEAFF
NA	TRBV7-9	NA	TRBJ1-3	TGTGCCAGCAGCTTCACCTCTATCGGAAACACCATATATTTT	CASSFTSIGNTIYF
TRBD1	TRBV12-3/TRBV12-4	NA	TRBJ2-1	TGTGCCAGCAGTGATTATCAGGGGGCTAATGAGCAGTTCTTC	CASSDYQGANEQFF
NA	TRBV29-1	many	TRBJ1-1	TGCAGCGTTGAAGATCTGAACAGGGCGGTTCTGGGCGAAGCTTTCTTT	CSVEDLNRAVLGEAFF
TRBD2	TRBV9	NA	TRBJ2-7	TGTGCCAGCAGCGTAGGGTCGGGAGGAGCCTACGAGCAGTACTTC	CASSVGSGGAYEQYF
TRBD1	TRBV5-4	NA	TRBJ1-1	TGTGCCAGCAACCCACGGACAGGGGCGACTGAAGCTTTCTTT	CASNPRTGATEAFF
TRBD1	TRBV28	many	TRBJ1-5	TGTGCCAGCAGTTCCCGGGACAGGGTCAATCAGCCCCAGCATTTT	CASSSRDRVNQPQHF
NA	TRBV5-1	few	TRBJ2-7	TGCGCCAGCAGCTTTGGCCTCGGAGGGGAGCAGTACTTC	CASSFGLGGEQYF
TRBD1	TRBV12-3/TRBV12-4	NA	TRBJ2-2	TGTGCCAGCAGTTATCGGACAGGGAGAATGGAGCTGTTTTTT	CASSYRTGRMELFF
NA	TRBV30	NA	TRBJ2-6	TGTGCCTGGTCAGACGGTCCCCTCTCTGGGGCCAACGTCCTGACTTTC	CAWSDGPLSGANVLTF
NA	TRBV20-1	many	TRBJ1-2	TGCAGTGCCGACGACAGCTATGGCTACACCTTC	CSADDSYGYTF
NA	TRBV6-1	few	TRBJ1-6	TGTGCCAGCAGCCCGACTGGTCTTCGGTCACCCCTCCACTTT	CASSPTGLRSPLHF
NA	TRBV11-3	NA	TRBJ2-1	TGTGCCAGCAGCTTAGTTGCGGGGACCTACAATGAGCAGTTCTTC	CASSLVAGTYNEQFF
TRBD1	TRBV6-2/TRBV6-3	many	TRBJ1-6	TGTGCCACGTCCAACCGGGACAGTAGTTCACCCCTCCACTTT	CATSNRDSSSPLHF
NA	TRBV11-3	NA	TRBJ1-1	TGTGCCAGCAGCTTAGGGCAGGTCGAATTGGCTGAAGCTTTCTTT	CASSLGQVELAEAFF
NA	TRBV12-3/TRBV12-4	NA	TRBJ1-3	TGTGCCAGCAGCCTCTGGGACACTGGAAACACCATATATTTT	CASSLWDTGNTIYF
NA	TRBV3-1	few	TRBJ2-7	TGTGCCAGCAGCCCCTCCCGGGGAGGCGGAGGGAACGAGCAGTACTTC	CASSPSRGGGGNEQYF
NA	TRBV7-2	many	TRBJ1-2	TGTGCCAGCAGCCCACAGGTGGCTAACTATGGCTACACCTTC	CASSPQVANYGYTF
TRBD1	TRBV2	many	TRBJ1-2	TGTGCCACCCGGGACAGCGGGTATGGCTACACCTTC	CATRDSGYGYTF
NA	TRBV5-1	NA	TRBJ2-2	TGCGCCGCCCGGACGGGGAACACCGGGGAGCTGTTTTTT	CAARTGNTGELFF
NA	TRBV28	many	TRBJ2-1	TGTGCCAGCAGTAAGACTCCCGGCGATGAGCAGTTCTTC	CASSKTPGDEQFF
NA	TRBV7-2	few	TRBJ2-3	TGTGCCAGCAGCTATTCAGATACGCAGTATTTT	CASSYSDTQYF
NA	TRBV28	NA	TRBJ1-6	TGTGCCAGCAGTTGGATTATGCGGGGACTGGCTAATTCACCCCTCCACTTT	CASSWIMRGLANSPLHF
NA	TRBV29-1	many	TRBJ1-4	TGCAGCGTTGAGCGCAGTGAAAAACTGTTTTTT	CSVERSEKLFF
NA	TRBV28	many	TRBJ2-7	TGTGCCAGCAGTTGGGGTGGCAGGACCTACGAGCAGTACTTC	CASSWGGRTYEQYF
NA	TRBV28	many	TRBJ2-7	TGTGCCAGCCTTGCCCACTACGAGCAGTACTTC	CASLAHYEQYF